These 3 T cell receptor beta chains were all obtained from the same sample, sequenced in a study of CD8 T cells in Susac syndrome. Reverse transcription of about 0.45 to 1 ug RNA was performed with random hexamers. In TCRdb, the immunoSEQ multiplex PCR reads were re-called with MiXCR into one record per CDR3 protein. The table shows under 250,000 distinct CDR3 sequences, with about 94% occurring only once. Material for sequencing was CD4+ T cells from PBMCs. The receptors were sampled from a human donor with Susac syndrome.

The chain is built from TRBV4-3 and TRBJ2-1; D is unresolved. The V and J ends lost 0 bases and 7 bases respectively, with 7 bases between them. The CDR3 is made up of 13 amino acids. Germline V CDR1 and CDR2: LGHNA, YSLEER. This CDR3 reads CASSQDNLNEQFF. The CDR3 coding sequence is TGCGCCAGCAGCCAAGATAACCTTAATGAGCAGTTCTTC.

V is TRBV29-1 and J is TRBJ2-3, with TRBD2 as a possible D gene (7 bases). The CDR3 covers 13 residues. Trimming shortened V by 4 bases and J by 4 bases, and 12 bases separated the two germline ends. Germline CDR1 is SQVTM and CDR2 is ANQGSEA. The CDR3 spells CSVGRGGADTQYF. The CDR3 DNA is TGCAGCGTTGGGAGGGGGGGGGCAGATACGCAGTATTTT.

The V call is TRBV11-2, the J call TRBJ2-2; 12 bases align to TRBD2. V dropped 5 bases and J dropped 0; count of bases not matched to a gene: 7. CDR1 and CDR2 from the germline V gene are SGHAT and FQNNGV. The CDR3 extends over 18 amino acids. CDR3 in amino acids: CASSPRLAGGANTGELFF. The CDR3 bases are TGTGCCAGCAGCCCCCGTCTAGCGGGGGGGGCGAACACCGGGGAGCTGTTTTTT.